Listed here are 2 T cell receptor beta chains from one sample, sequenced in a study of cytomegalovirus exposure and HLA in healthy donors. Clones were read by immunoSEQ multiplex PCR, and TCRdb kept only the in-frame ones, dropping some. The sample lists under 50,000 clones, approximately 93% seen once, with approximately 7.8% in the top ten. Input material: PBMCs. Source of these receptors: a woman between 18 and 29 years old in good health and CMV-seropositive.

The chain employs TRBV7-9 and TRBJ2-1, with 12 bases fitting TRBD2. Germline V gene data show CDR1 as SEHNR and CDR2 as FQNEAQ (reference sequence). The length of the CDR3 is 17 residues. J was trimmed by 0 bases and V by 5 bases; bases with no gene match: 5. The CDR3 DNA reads TGTGCCAGCAGCCTGCGGACTAGCGGGATCTCCTACAATGAGCAGTTCTTC. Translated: CASSLRTSGISYNEQFF.

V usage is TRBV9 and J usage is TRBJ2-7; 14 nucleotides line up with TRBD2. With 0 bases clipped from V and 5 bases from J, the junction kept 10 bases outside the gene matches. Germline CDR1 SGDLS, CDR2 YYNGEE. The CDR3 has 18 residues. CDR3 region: CASSVARGTSGRFDEQYF. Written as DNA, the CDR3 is TGTGCCAGCAGCGTAGCTAGGGGGACTAGCGGGAGATTCGACGAGCAGTACTTC.